These 17 T cell receptor beta chains originate from one sample sequenced in a study of T cell changes during pregnancy in multiple sclerosis. Data came from immunoSEQ multiplex PCR; TCRdb stores just in-frame clones and leaves some out. The table records approximately 25,000 clones, around nine tenths of them present only once. Specimen: CD4+ T cells from peripheral blood mononuclear cells, collected in the first trimester of pregnancy. The source of these receptors is a female donor in good health, enrolled as a control in a pregnancy study.

The CDR3, as DNA: TGTGCCAGCAGTGAAGGACAGGTAGCTCTCTATGGCTACACCTTC. This sequence encodes CASSEGQVALYGYTF. The chain has TRBV2 and TRBJ1-2, with D perhaps matching TRBD1 (6 bases). This CDR3 is 15 amino acids long. Germline loops: CDR1 SNHLY, CDR2 FYNNEI. Trimming removed 1 base from V and 4 bases from J, with 13 bases in between.

The chain links TRBV29-1 to TRBJ2-5; D is undetermined. The V and J ends lost 4 bases and 3 bases respectively, with 9 bases between them. Germline CDR1 SQVTM, CDR2 ANQGSEA. The CDR3 is made up of 12 amino acids. As DNA, the CDR3 is TGCAGCGTTGGAGCTAGTGAAGAGACCCAGTACTTC. Amino acids: CSVGASEETQYF.

This chain uses TRBV29-1 with TRBJ2-3; TRBD1 aligns across 7 bases. Losses at the gene ends were 7 bases for V and 2 bases for J; bases not matched to a gene: 9. The CDR3 is 14 amino acids. Per germline, CDR1 SQVTM and CDR2 ANQGSEA. CDR3 amino acids: CSASQKGATDTQYF. The CDR3 nucleotides are TGCAGCGCGAGTCAGAAGGGGGCCACAGATACGCAGTATTTT.

The chain carries TRBV12-5 and TRBJ2-1, with 9 positions matching TRBD1. The germline V gene encodes CDR1 LGHNT and CDR2 FRNRAP. V lost 8 bases to trimming and J lost 2 bases; unmatched junction nucleotides: 1. The CDR3 totals 13 residues. The CDR3: CASRTGAYNEQFF. In nucleotides, the CDR3 is TGTGCTAGTAGGACAGGGGCCTACAATGAGCAGTTCTTC.

A single count supports this clone. The chain carries TRBV7-2 and TRBJ1-1; 8 nucleotides agree with TRBD1. The V and J ends lost 4 bases and 2 bases, in that order; junction bases with no gene match: 3. Germline loops: CDR1 SGHTA, CDR2 FQGNSA. This CDR3 spans 14 amino acids. The CDR3, as DNA: TGTGCCAGCAGCTCTCAGGGGGCTAACACTGAAGCTTTCTTT. Encoded protein: CASSSQGANTEAFF.

The V call is TRBV5-1, the J call TRBJ1-2; a possible D gene is TRBD1 (6 bases). The germline V and J ends were trimmed by 4 bases and 6 bases, with 19 bases remaining between them. From germline, CDR1 is SGHRS and CDR2 YFSETQ. The CDR3 consists of 15 residues. The chain's CDR3 is CASSPTRTGRDGYTF. DNA of the CDR3: TGCGCCAGCAGCCCCACGAGAACAGGGAGGGATGGCTACACCTTC.

The chain employs TRBV5-6 and TRBJ2-5, with D tentatively TRBD1 (5 bases). This CDR3 is 14 amino acids long. Per germline, CDR1 SGHDT and CDR2 YYEEEE. The V gene lost 4 bases and the J gene lost 4 bases, with 14 bases spanning the gap. CDR3 sequence reads: CASSLTVPGETQYF. The CDR3 DNA reads as TGTGCCAGCAGCCTGACAGTCCCGGGAGAGACCCAGTACTTC.

This clone was seen a single time. The chain couples TRBV19 to TRBJ2-1; D is possibly TRBD1 (5 bases). This CDR3 contains 12 residues. Germline lookup yields CDR1 LNHDA and CDR2 SQIVND (reference sequence). V shed 6 bases and J shed 4 bases, with 7 bases lying between them. The CDR3 nucleotides are TGTGCCAGTAGCCGACAGTACAATGAGCAGTTCTTC. Protein sequence: CASSRQYNEQFF.

CDR3 nucleotide sequence: TGTGCCAGCAGCGGACAGGGGAACACTGAAGCTTTCTTT. This codes for CASSGQGNTEAFF. This rearrangement joins TRBV5-5 to TRBJ1-1, with TRBD1 matching 8 bases. The V gene's germline CDR1 is SGHKS and CDR2 YYEKEE (reference sequence). V lost 4 bases to trimming and J lost 1 base; unmatched junction nucleotides: 0. This CDR3 comprises 13 residues.

The V and J genes are TRBV6-1 and TRBJ1-5, with unresolved D. V was trimmed by 4 bases and J by 1 base, leaving 11 bases between them. CDR3 length equals 15 residues. In germline, CDR1 is MNHNS, CDR2 SASEGT. CDR3 amino acids: CASSVGSGSNQPQHF. The CDR3 nucleotides read TGTGCCAGCAGTGTTGGCAGCGGAAGCAATCAGCCCCAGCATTTT.

The V call is TRBV7-2, the J call TRBJ1-5, with D maybe TRBD1 (6 bases). V lost 5 bases and J 1 base, leaving 18 bases between the germline ends. CDR1 is SGHTA, CDR2 FQGNSA, per germline. CDR3 length: 17 amino acids. As DNA, the CDR3 is TGTGCCAGCAGCCTTCCTCAGGACAGCTCAAGCAATCAGCCCCAGCATTTT. It translates to CASSLPQDSSSNQPQHF.

The V gene is TRBV11-2, the J gene TRBJ1-3, with D possibly being TRBD1 (6 bases). The V end lost 5 bases, the J end lost 2 bases, and 16 bases lay between the germline ends. This CDR3 has 16 residues. Germline V gene sequence: CDR1 SGHAT, CDR2 FQNNGV. The CDR3 sequence is CASSSYQGLAGNTIYF. The DNA of the CDR3 is TGTGCCAGCAGCAGTTACCAGGGGCTCGCTGGAAACACCATATATTTT.

The V and J genes are TRBV7-9 and TRBJ2-5; 8 nucleotides match TRBD1. J was trimmed by 4 bases and V by 2 bases; bases with no gene match: 9. The CDR3 is made up of 16 amino acids. Germline V gene sequence: CDR1 SEHNR, CDR2 FQNEAQ (reference sequence). The CDR3 DNA follows: TGTGCCAGCAGCTTAAGGGCAGGGGGCGAAGGAGAGACCCAGTACTTC. It codes for CASSLRAGGEGETQYF.

The rearrangement joins TRBV6-1 to TRBJ2-7, with a possible D match to TRBD1 (6 bases). V was clipped by 2 bases and J by 6 bases, with 11 bases between them. CDR3 length: 13 residues. Per germline, CDR1 MNHNS and CDR2 SASEGT. The CDR3 spells CASSERGFGEQYF. CDR3 coding DNA: TGTGCCAGCAGTGAAAGGGGGTTTGGCGAGCAGTACTTC.

For the CDR3, the DNA is TGTGCCAGCAGTCTAACGCGGCCGGGACAGGGCCCTTATGGCTACACCTTC. Residues: CASSLTRPGQGPYGYTF. The genes are TRBV27 and TRBJ1-2; TRBD1 agrees at 9 bases. The CDR3 extends over 17 amino acids. Germline values: CDR1 MNHEY, CDR2 SMNVEV (reference sequence). J lost 5 bases, V lost 5 bases, and 15 bases had no gene match.

The chain recombines TRBV5-4 with TRBJ2-1, with a possible D match to TRBD2 (6 bases). CDR3 length: 15 residues. Germline V gene lookup returns CDR1 SGHNT and CDR2 YYREEE (reference sequence). V dropped 4 bases and J dropped 8 bases, with 19 bases sitting between them. Here the CDR3 reads CASSIPGSSSDEQFF. The CDR3 DNA reads as TGTGCCAGCAGCATTCCCGGGAGTAGTTCCGATGAGCAGTTCTTC. Full variable domain (rest looked up from reference TRBV5-4 and TRBJ2-1): ETGVTQSPTHLIKTRGQQVTLRCSSQSGHNTVSWYQQALGQGPQFIFQYYREEENGRGNFPPRFSGLQFPNYSSELNVNALELDDSALYLCASSIPGSSSDEQFFGPGTRLTVL.

This chain joins TRBV29-1 and TRBJ2-4; 7 bases map to TRBD1. The germline V gene has CDR1 SQVTM and CDR2 ANQGSEA. The CDR3 totals 14 residues. With 4 bases clipped from V and 0 bases from J, the junction kept 3 bases outside the gene matches. The CDR3 DNA is TGCAGCGTTGGGGACAGACTAGCCAAAAACATTCAGTACTTC. Amino acid sequence: CSVGDRLAKNIQYF. Complete variable domain (other parts from reference TRBV29-1 and TRBJ2-4): SAVISQKPSRDICQRGTSLTIQCQVDSQVTMMFWYRQQPGQSLTLIATANQGSEATYESGFVIDKFPISRPNLTFSTLTVSNMSPEDSSIYLCSVGDRLAKNIQYFGAGTRLSVL.